What follows are 13 T cell receptor beta chains derived from one specimen sequenced in a study of shared clonotypes between healthy human individuals. Profiling relied on immunoSEQ multiplex PCR, and the TCRdb table lists in-frame clones only, not all of them. The sample lists 1 million to 1.3 million clones, about four fifths occurring once. Sequencing was performed on memory CD4+ T cells from PBMCs. Subset given: CD45RA-negative fraction. Source of these receptors: a man aged 18 to 29 in good health. Some clones in this sample may be carry-over from other donors' samples.

This clone is a singleton in its sample. The chain recombines TRBV2 with TRBJ2-5; tentative D call: TRBD1 (7 bases). Germline V gene sequence: CDR1 SNHLY, CDR2 FYNNEI. There are 12 residues in the CDR3. For the CDR3, the DNA is TGTGCGGGCGGGACAGAAGAAGAGACCCAGTACTTC. It encodes CAGGTEEETQYF.

This clone was found once. This chain connects TRBV29-1 to TRBJ2-7; 9 bases match TRBD1. Germline CDR1 SQVTM, CDR2 ANQGSEA. Trimming at V came to 7 bases and at J to 0 bases, leaving 4 bases not matched to a gene. This CDR3 spans 13 amino acids. The CDR3 DNA follows: TGCAGCGCCGGACAGGGGAGCTCCTACGAGCAGTACTTC. This encodes CSAGQGSSYEQYF.

In regard to this clone: A read error may explain this, as a much larger clone is one base away. The chain joins TRBV7-9 to TRBJ2-7; D remains unclear. Deletions cut 3 bases from V and 2 bases from J, with 5 bases between. The germline gives CDR1 SEHNR, CDR2 FQNEAQ (reference sequence). CDR3 size: 12 residues. As DNA, the CDR3 is TGTGCCAGCAGCTTCGGGCCCTACGAGCAGTACTTC. It is translated as CASSFGPYEQYF.

V and J are TRBV7-3 and TRBJ2-2; maybe TRBD1 (5 bases). The CDR3 loop spans 13 amino acids. Trimming removed 2 bases from V and 7 bases from J, with 8 bases in between. From germline, CDR1 is SGHTA and CDR2 FQGTGA. Here the CDR3 DNA reads TGTGCCAGCAGCTTATCAGGGATCGGGGAGCTGTTTTTT. Encoded protein: CASSLSGIGELFF.

The chain combines TRBV27 with TRBJ2-6, with D tentatively TRBD1 (5 bases). CDR3 length equals 16 residues. The germline CDR1 and CDR2 sequences are MNHEY and SMNVEV (reference sequence). V lost 5 bases, J lost 2 bases, and 13 bases lay in between. The CDR3 is CASSLGALAGANVLTF. For the CDR3, the DNA is TGTGCCAGCAGTCTAGGGGCGCTCGCTGGGGCCAACGTCCTGACTTTC.

This clone is a singleton in its sample. V is TRBV7-9 and J is TRBJ2-3; D remains unclear. The CDR3 spans 15 residues. The germline gives CDR1 SEHNR, CDR2 FQNEAQ (reference sequence). Trimming pared 0 bases from V and 4 bases from J, leaving 11 bases between. This chain's CDR3 is CASSLASGPADTQYF. The CDR3 DNA is TGTGCCAGCAGCTTAGCATCCGGCCCCGCAGATACGCAGTATTTT.

The rearrangement joins TRBV6-5 to TRBJ2-3; no definite D call. This CDR3 is 12 amino acids long. V gave up 4 bases and J gave up 6 bases, with 8 bases separating them. Germline CDR1 is MNHEY and CDR2 is SVGAGI. Here the CDR3 DNA reads TGTGCCAGCAGTTCAACAGCCGATACGCAGTATTTT. Translation gives CASSSTADTQYF.

The chain joins TRBV4-2 to TRBJ2-7; 8 positions agree with TRBD1. The CDR3 is made up of 14 amino acids. Unmatched junction bases numbered 9, after V lost 5 bases and J lost 6 bases. Germline V gene sequence: CDR1 LGHNA, CDR2 YNFKEQ. The CDR3, as DNA: TGTGCCAGCAGCGGGGACAGGATCTCACGCGAGCAGTACTTC. This gives the protein CASSGDRISREQYF.

This chain links TRBV19 with TRBJ1-1, with 8 bases that match TRBD1. The CDR3 sequence is 14 residues long. Losses at the gene ends were 3 bases for V and 7 bases for J; bases not matched to a gene: 7. Germline V gene data show CDR1 as LNHDA and CDR2 as SQIVND (reference sequence). The CDR3: CASSISQGGLEAFF. DNA of the CDR3: TGTGCCAGTAGTATCTCACAGGGGGGACTTGAAGCTTTCTTT.

There are a few counts of this clone. A far larger clone is off by one base, so a read error is likely. This rearrangement joins TRBV30 to TRBJ1-4; a possible D gene is TRBD1 (5 bases). This CDR3 spans 12 amino acids. Germline-derived CDR1 and CDR2 are GTSNPN and SVGIG (reference sequence). Trimming took off 8 bases at V and 3 bases at J, with 10 bases between the two ends. CDR3 bases: TGTGCCCCGTGGGGGGCTAATGAAAAACTGTTTTTT. Protein: CAPWGANEKLFF.

The chain joins TRBV1 to TRBJ1-2. TRBV1 is a pseudogene. The CDR3 runs to 13 residues. The CDR3 here is CTSSRGEGYGYTF. The CDR3 bases are TGCACCAGCAGCCGAGGTGAGGGCTATGGCTACACCTTC.

The chain uses TRBV29-1 and TRBJ1-1, with D tentatively TRBD1 (6 bases). The CDR3 sequence is 15 residues long. Germline CDR1 is SQVTM and CDR2 is ANQGSEA. The V and J ends lost 2 bases and 4 bases respectively, with 17 bases between them. The CDR3 nucleotides are TGCAGCGTTGAACGGGAACAGGGATGGGTCACTGAAGCTTTCTTT. Residues: CSVEREQGWVTEAFF.

The rearrangement uses TRBV28 and TRBJ2-7, with no clear D. The germline V gene encodes CDR1 MDHEN and CDR2 SYDVKM. Trimming took 4 bases from V and 2 from J, leaving 12 bases between them. This CDR3 region has 14 residues. This CDR3 is CASSSGGWTYEQYF. For the CDR3, the DNA is TGTGCCAGCAGTTCGGGCGGTTGGACCTACGAGCAGTACTTC. The whole variable domain, remainder taken from reference TRBV28 and TRBJ2-7, is DVKVTQSSRYLVKRTGEKVFLECVQDMDHENMFWYRQDPGLGLRLIYFSYDVKMKEKGDIPEGYSVSREKKERFSLILESASTNQTSMYLCASSSGGWTYEQYFGPGTRLTVT.